The 5 T cell receptor beta chains given below trace back to one sample, sequenced in a study of CD8+CD57+ T cells in acquired aplastic anemia. Profiling that covered TCR beta VDJ and CDR3 relied on genomic DNA as its template. Using its own MiXCR run on the reads, TCRdb lists one record per CDR3 protein. The sample holds hundreds of thousands of distinct CDR3 sequences, under 80% seen once. Material: sorted CD4+, CD8+, or CD8+CD57+ T cells (not recorded which) from PBMCs. All receptors come from a human donor in good health, serving as a control.

This clonotype was found many times. One junction end does not reproduce the germline sequence, and a read error may be involved. The V and J genes are TRBV9 and TRBJ2-3; TRBD2 is a possible D gene (6 bases). CDR1 is SGDLS, CDR2 YYNGEE, per germline. This CDR3 has 8 residues. CDR3 amino acids: CASSGREF. DNA for the CDR3: TGTGCCAGCAGCGGACGGGAGTTC. The full variable domain, in which reference TRBV9 and TRBJ2-3 provide the parts outside the CDR3, is DSGVTQTPKHLITATGQRVTLRCSPRSGDLSVYWYQQSLDQGLQFLIQYYNGEERAKGNILERFSAQQFPDLHSELNLSSLELGDSALYFCASSGREFGPGTRLTVL.

This chain joins TRBV10-3 and TRBJ1-2; D remains unclear. Germline values: CDR1 ENHRY, CDR2 SYGVKD. The CDR3 has 13 amino acids. The V gene lost 5 bases and the J gene lost 6 bases, with 13 bases spanning the gap. The CDR3: CAISSAALHGYTF. As DNA, the CDR3 is TGTGCCATCAGTAGCGCGGCTCTTCATGGCTACACCTTC.

Concerning this clonotype: Germline is not matched at one junction end, which may reflect a read error. The chain has TRBV7-7 and TRBJ1-2; TRBD1 agrees at 8 bases. The CDR3 runs to 14 residues. Germline lookup yields CDR1 SSHAT and CDR2 FNYEAQ (reference sequence). CDR3 nucleotide sequence: TGTGCTAGCAGCCCTACGGGAGGACAGGGTGGCTACACCTTC. Its translation is CASSPTGGQGGYTF.

Details on this clonotype: At one boundary the junction diverges from the germline segment, which might be a read error. The chain has TRBV7-2 and TRBJ2-2; D is possibly TRBD2 (5 bases). This CDR3 comprises 14 residues. Germline V gives CDR1 SGHTA, CDR2 FQGNSA. CDR3 sequence (DNA): TGTGCCAGCAGCTCTGGGAATTGCTATAGCGAGCCGTTCTTT. Protein sequence: CASSSGNCYSEPFF. The entire variable domain, with the rest obtained from reference TRBV7-2 and TRBJ2-2, is as follows: GAGVSQSPSNKVTEKGKDVELRCDPISGHTALYWYRQSLGQGLEFLIYFQGNSAPDKSGLPSDRFSAERTGGSVSTLTIQRTQQEDSAVYLCASSSGNCYSEPFFGEGSRLTVL.

Comment on this clonotype: One base away lies a much larger clone, so this may be a sequencing read error. The chain recombines TRBV19 with TRBJ1-3; TRBD1 is a possible D gene (6 bases). This CDR3 region has 13 residues. Germline assignment: CDR1 LNHDA and CDR2 SQIVND (reference sequence). The DNA for the CDR3 is TGTGCCAGTAGTATCCTACAGGGAAACACCGTATATTTT. Translating gives CASSILQGNTVYF.